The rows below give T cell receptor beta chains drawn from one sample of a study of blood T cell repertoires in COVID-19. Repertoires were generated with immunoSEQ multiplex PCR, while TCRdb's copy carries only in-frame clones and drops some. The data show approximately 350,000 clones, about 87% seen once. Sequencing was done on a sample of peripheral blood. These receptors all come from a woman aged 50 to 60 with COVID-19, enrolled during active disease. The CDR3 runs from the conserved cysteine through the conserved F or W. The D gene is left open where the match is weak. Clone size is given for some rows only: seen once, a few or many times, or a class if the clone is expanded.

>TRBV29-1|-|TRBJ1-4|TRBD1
TGCAGCGTCGGGGGACAGAAGAATGAAAAACTGTTTTTT
CSVGGQKNEKLFF
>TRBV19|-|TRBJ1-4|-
TGTGCCAGTAGTATGCAGGGGCCGGGCGAAAAACTGTTTTTT
CASSMQGPGEKLFF
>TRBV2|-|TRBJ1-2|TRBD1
TGTGCCAGCATGACAGGGTTCACTAACTATGGCTACACCTTC
CASMTGFTNYGYTF
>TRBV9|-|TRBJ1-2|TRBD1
TGTGCCAGCAGCGCCCCAGGGGGTGCTAACTATGGCTACACCTTC
CASSAPGGANYGYTF
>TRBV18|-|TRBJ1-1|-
TGTGCCAGCTCACCGGGGAGTGGGACTGAAGCTTTCTTT
CASSPGSGTEAFF
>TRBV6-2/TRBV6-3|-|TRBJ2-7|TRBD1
TGTGCCAGCAGTTACACTGTTAGACAGGGGTCGTACGAGCAGTACTTC
CASSYTVRQGSYEQYF
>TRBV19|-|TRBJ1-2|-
TGTGCCAGTAGTACGCGACAGAACTATGGCTACACCTTC
CASSTRQNYGYTF
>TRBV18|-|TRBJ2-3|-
TGTGCCAGCTCACCGCGGAACACAGATACGCAGTATTTT
CASSPRNTDTQYF
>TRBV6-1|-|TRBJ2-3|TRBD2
TGTGCCAGCAGTGAGGGGACTAGACCCGAGGCAGATACGCAGTATTTT
CASSEGTRPEADTQYF
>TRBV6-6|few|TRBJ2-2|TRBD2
TGTGCCAGCATACCCGGGGGGGAAGGAGCCACCGGGGAGCTGTTTTTT
CASIPGGEGATGELFF
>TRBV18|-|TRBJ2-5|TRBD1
TGTGCCAGCTCACCTACGCGTTATGTAATCGCCCGGGACAGGGTAAACCAAGAGACCCAGTACTTC
CASSPTRYVIARDRVNQETQYF
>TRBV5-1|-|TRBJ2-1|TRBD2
TGCGCCAGCAGGACCCCAGCGGGGGGCGAGCAGTTCTTC
CASRTPAGGEQFF
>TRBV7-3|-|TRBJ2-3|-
TGTGCCAGCAGCTTACTGGGGCCAGATACGCAGTATTTT
CASSLLGPDTQYF
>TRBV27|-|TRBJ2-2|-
TGTGCCAGCAGTCAATATAAGCCGAACACCGGGGAGCTGTTTTTT
CASSQYKPNTGELFF
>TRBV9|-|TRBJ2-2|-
TGTGCCAGCAGCGTAGGCCTCCAACAGTCCGGGGAGCTGTTTTTT
CASSVGLQQSGELFF
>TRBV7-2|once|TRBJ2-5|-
TGTGCCAGCAGCCCCCCACAAGAGACCCAGTACTTC
CASSPPQETQYF
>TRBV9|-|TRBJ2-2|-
TGTGCCAGCAGCGCGTCGAACACCGGGGAGCTGTTTTTT
CASSASNTGELFF